What follows are 22 T cell receptor beta chains derived from one specimen sequenced in a study of somatic mutations in cytotoxic T cells in rheumatoid arthritis. Repertoires were generated with immunoSEQ multiplex PCR, while TCRdb's copy carries only in-frame clones and drops some. This sample has 3,500 to 5,000 clones; 93% occur once, and the top ten carry about 7.5%. The specimen was CD8+ T cells sorted from blood. The receptors stem from a woman aged 55-70 years with rheumatoid arthritis.

This chain links TRBV5-4 with TRBJ2-3; possibly TRBD2 for D (6 bases). V was cut by 4 bases and J by 6 bases, with 18 bases left in between. The CDR3 has 15 amino acids. Germline lookup yields CDR1 SGHNT and CDR2 YYREEE (reference sequence). CDR3 nucleotide sequence: TGTGCCAGCAGCATTCCGGGAGCCAGGAGGGATACGCAGTATTTT. This translates into CASSIPGARRDTQYF.

This sequence joins TRBV5-6 and TRBJ1-5; D not certain. The V end lost 2 bases, the J end lost 4 bases, and 10 bases lay between the germline ends. The V gene's germline CDR1 is SGHDT and CDR2 YYEEEE. The CDR3 length is 14 residues. The CDR3, as DNA: TGTGCCAGCAGCTTTCGAGGGATAAATCAGCCCCAGCATTTT. It is translated as CASSFRGINQPQHF.

The V gene is TRBV29-1, the J gene TRBJ2-1, with 7 bases aligning to TRBD2. J was trimmed by 5 bases and V by 4 bases; bases with no gene match: 8. CDR1 and CDR2 (germline): SQVTM, ANQGSEA. There are 14 residues in the CDR3. In DNA form, the CDR3 reads TGCAGCGTTGCCCGGGGAGGGTCAAACAATGAGCAGTTCTTC. Protein sequence: CSVARGGSNNEQFF.

The CDR3 DNA is TGTGCCAGCAGCTTCGAGGCCGGGAGGGGTGAGCAGTTCTTC. The encoded protein is CASSFEAGRGEQFF. The rearrangement uses TRBV7-6 and TRBJ2-1; TRBD2 matches at 8 bases. V lost 3 bases, J lost 9 bases, and 7 bases stayed unmatched. This CDR3 spans 14 amino acids. Per the germline V gene, CDR1 is SGHVS and CDR2 is FNYEAQ.

V usage is TRBV2 and J usage is TRBJ1-5; perhaps TRBD1 as D (6 bases). CDR1 is SNHLY and CDR2 is FYNNEI in the germline V gene. Trimming took off 4 bases at V and 6 bases at J, with 10 bases between the two ends. This CDR3 is 13 amino acids long. CDR3 bases: TGTGCCAGCAGTGCAGGGGTCAGTCAGCCCCAGCATTTT. This translates into CASSAGVSQPQHF.

The rearrangement links TRBV4-1 to TRBJ1-5; no clear D. Looked up from germline, CDR1 is MGHRA and CDR2 is YSYEKL. V lost 1 base to trimming and J lost 3 bases, with 7 bases between them. CDR3 length equals 14 residues. The CDR3 protein is CASSQAGFNQPQHF. The CDR3 nucleotides are TGCGCCAGCAGCCAAGCCGGGTTCAATCAGCCCCAGCATTTT.

The chain recombines TRBV7-8 with TRBJ1-1; 9 positions match TRBD1. The CDR3 length is 15 residues. CDR1 is SGHVS and CDR2 is FQNEAQ in the germline V gene. J gave up 5 bases and V 1 base, and 5 bases lay outside the gene matches. CDR3 bases: TGTGCCAGCAGCTTAGGGGGACAGGGAGAGACTGAAGCTTTCTTT. Amino acid sequence: CASSLGGQGETEAFF.

V and J are TRBV7-2 and TRBJ2-3; D is possibly TRBD1 (5 bases). The CDR3 contains 16 residues. Per germline, CDR1 SGHTA and CDR2 FQGNSA. Trimming left V 1 base short and J 1 base short, with 12 bases between. The CDR3 spells CASSLGNGAGTDTQYF. The CDR3 DNA sequence: TGTGCCAGCAGCTTAGGTAATGGGGCGGGCACAGATACGCAGTATTTT.

This clone was seen a handful of times. The V call is TRBV7-6, the J call TRBJ2-7; D perhaps matches TRBD1 (5 bases). V was shortened by 1 base and J by 5 bases, with 18 bases between the two germline ends. The CDR3 spans 16 residues. Per germline, CDR1 SGHVS and CDR2 FNYEAQ. The CDR3 protein is CASSLVGVSRRDEQYF. CDR3 sequence (DNA): TGTGCCAGCAGCTTAGTTGGTGTATCCCGCAGGGACGAGCAGTACTTC. Together with reference TRBV7-6 and TRBJ2-7, the CDR3 gives the full variable domain: GAGVSQSPRYKVTKRGQDVALRCDPISGHVSLYWYRQALGQGPEFLTYFNYEAQQDKSGLPNDRFSAERPEGSISTLTIQRTEQRDSAMYRCASSLVGVSRRDEQYFGPGTRLTVT.

This chain uses TRBV5-1 with TRBJ1-2, with unresolved D. Trimming took 1 base from V and 4 from J, leaving 11 bases between them. Germline V gene sequence: CDR1 SGHRS, CDR2 YFSETQ. The CDR3 is 14 amino acids. The CDR3 protein is CASSLSGNSYGYTF. DNA for the CDR3: TGCGCCAGCAGCTTGTCCGGGAACAGCTATGGCTACACCTTC.

This clone was seen just once. V usage is TRBV5-6 and J usage is TRBJ2-7; D is perhaps TRBD1 (5 bases). CDR3 length: 12 residues. Germline values: CDR1 SGHDT, CDR2 YYEEEE. V was trimmed by 0 bases and J by 5 bases, leaving 6 bases between them. CDR3 region: CASSLGGHEQYV. In nucleotides, the CDR3 is TGTGCCAGCAGCTTGGGGGGCCACGAGCAGTACGTC.

The chain couples TRBV27 to TRBJ1-2; 7 nucleotides align to TRBD1. The CDR3 contains 16 residues. Germline CDR1 and CDR2: MNHEY and SMNVEV (reference sequence). Trimming cost V 5 bases and J 4 bases; bases outside gene matches: 13. The CDR3 sequence is CASSLLRTGLVYGYTF. CDR3 nucleotides: TGTGCCAGCAGTCTACTAAGGACAGGCCTAGTCTATGGCTACACCTTC.

This clone was counted a single time. This CDR3 is CASSPQEASESYEQYF. The CDR3 nucleotides are TGTGCCAGCAGCCCGCAAGAGGCCTCCGAGTCCTACGAGCAGTACTTC. The chain recombines TRBV6-6 with TRBJ2-7; no firm D call. Germline lookup yields CDR1 MNHNY and CDR2 SVGAGI (reference sequence). The CDR3 has 16 residues. Trimming removed 6 bases at V and 1 base at J, with 19 bases between.

The chain has TRBV7-2 and TRBJ2-5; TRBD2 matches 8 bases. TRBJ2-7 matches the DNA end more closely, so the J call is doubtful. Germline CDR1 reads SGHTA; CDR2 reads FQGNSA. The CDR3 extends over 14 amino acids. The CDR3 bases are TGTGCCAGCAGCTTAGGGTTGCGGGGGGACGAGCAGTACTTC. It specifies CASSLGLRGDEQYF.

This clone came up once. V is TRBV7-9 and J is TRBJ2-7; D may be TRBD1 (6 bases). This CDR3 has 15 residues. V was shortened by 5 bases and J by 3 bases, with 17 bases between the two germline ends. Germline V gives CDR1 SEHNR, CDR2 FQNEAQ (reference sequence). For the CDR3, the DNA is TGTGCCAGCAGCCCACAGGGTAGGGAAGGCTACGAGCAGTACTTC. It encodes CASSPQGREGYEQYF.

This chain connects TRBV28 to TRBJ1-2; 7 bases map to TRBD1. Germline V gene lookup returns CDR1 MDHEN and CDR2 SYDVKM. CDR3 length: 11 residues. The V segment lost 5 bases and the J segment 13 bases; nucleotides outside the gene matches: 7. The CDR3 nucleotides are TGTGCCAGCAGTCCCGGACAGGAGGGCACCTTC. Translating it yields CASSPGQEGTF.

On this clone: At one end, the junction sequence differs from germline, possibly due to a read error. This rearrangement joins TRBV13 to TRBJ1-6; 10 bases agree with TRBD1. Germline V gives CDR1 PRHDT, CDR2 FYEKMQ (reference sequence). The CDR3 has 18 amino acids. CDR3 sequence (DNA): TGTGCCAGCAGCTTAGGAGGACAGGGGGGTTCCTATAATTCCCCCCTCCACTTT. It specifies CASSLGGQGGSYNSPLHF. The variable domain in full, completed from reference TRBV13 and TRBJ1-6, reads AAGVIQSPRHLIKEKRETATLKCYPIPRHDTVYWYQQGPGQDPQFLISFYEKMQSDKGSIPDRFSAQQFSDYHSELNMSSLELGDSALYFCASSLGGQGGSYNSPLHFGNGTRLTVT.

This clone was seen just once. The chain carries TRBV27 and TRBJ2-3; 13 bases align to TRBD2. After removal of 4 bases from V and 2 bases from J, the junction contained 9 bases not matched to a gene. Germline CDR1 MNHEY, CDR2 SMNVEV (reference sequence). This CDR3 has 18 amino acids. CDR3 DNA sequence: TGTGCCAGCAGTTCTGGACTAGCGGGAGTCGGTTTCACAGATACGCAGTATTTT. It specifies CASSSGLAGVGFTDTQYF.

The J gene is TRBJ2-3, the V gene TRBV15, with D maybe TRBD2 (6 bases). Germline assignment: CDR1 LNHNV and CDR2 YYDKDF (reference sequence). The CDR3 contains 17 residues. V was pared by 6 bases and J by 3 bases, with 22 bases between. Written as DNA, the CDR3 is TGTGCCACCAGAGCCTATAAGGGGACTGCTGAGACAGATACGCAGTATTTT. This codes for CATRAYKGTAETDTQYF.

The rearrangement uses TRBV2 and TRBJ2-7; D perhaps matches TRBD1 (5 bases). Trimming cost V 11 bases and J 3 bases, with 17 bases left between them. This CDR3 contains 13 residues. CDR1 is SNHLY, CDR2 FYNNEI, per germline. The DNA of the CDR3 is TGTGCCGGCGTCGAGGACACCTACTACGAGCAGTACGTC. Translating gives CAGVEDTYYEQYV.

The chain links TRBV19 to TRBJ2-3; the match to TRBD2 covers 9 bases. The CDR3 is made up of 14 amino acids. Unmatched junction bases numbered 1, after V lost 6 bases and J lost 0 bases. The germline V gene encodes CDR1 LNHDA and CDR2 SQIVND (reference sequence). The CDR3 DNA reads TGTGCCAGTAGCGGACTAGCGAGCACAGATACGCAGTATTTT. Protein: CASSGLASTDTQYF. Filled out from reference TRBV19 and TRBJ2-3, the complete variable domain reads DGGITQSPKYLFRKEGQNVTLSCEQNLNHDAMYWYRQDPGQGLRLIYYSQIVNDFQKGDIAEGYSVSREKKESFPLTVTSAQKNPTAFYLCASSGLASTDTQYFGPGTRLTVL.

The V call is TRBV29-1, the J call TRBJ2-1; 10 bases are a match to TRBD2. Germline-derived CDR1 and CDR2 are SQVTM and ANQGSEA. This CDR3 comprises 13 residues. The ends lost 6 bases at V and 3 bases at J; junction bases unmatched: 2. CDR3 in DNA: TGCAGCGTCCAGCGGGGGGGCTACAATGAGCAGTTCTTC. Protein product: CSVQRGGYNEQFF.